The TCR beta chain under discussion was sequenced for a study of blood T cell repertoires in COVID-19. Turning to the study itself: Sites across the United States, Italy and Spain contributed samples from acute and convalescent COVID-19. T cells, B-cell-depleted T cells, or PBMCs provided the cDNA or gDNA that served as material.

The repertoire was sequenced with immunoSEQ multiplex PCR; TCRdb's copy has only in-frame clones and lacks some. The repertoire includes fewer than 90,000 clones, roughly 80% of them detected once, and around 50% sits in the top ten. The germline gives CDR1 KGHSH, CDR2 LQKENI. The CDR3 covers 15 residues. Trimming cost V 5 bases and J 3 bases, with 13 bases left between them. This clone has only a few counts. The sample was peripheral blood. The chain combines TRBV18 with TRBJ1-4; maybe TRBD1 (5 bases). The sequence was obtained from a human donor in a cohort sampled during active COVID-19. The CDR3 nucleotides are TGTGCCAGCTCAGCCGCTGGGGCTGCTAATGAAAAACTGTTTTTT. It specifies CASSAAGAANEKLFF.